This TCR beta chain was found in a study of CD8+ T cells in alopecia areata (dated by TCRdb to 2016 to 2018). For context, the study as a whole: Treated patients were enrolled in an open-label pilot trial of oral tofacitinib at 5 to 10 mg twice daily for moderate-to-severe alopecia areata. Tofacitinib was administered for 6 to 18 months, and 6 months of follow-up off drug were then conducted to assess delayed response and recurrence. Disease severity in treated patients was measured with the SALT score, which quantifies the percentage of affected scalp surface area. The study used high-throughput TCRbeta sequencing to examine T cell clonal expansion in alopecia areata, in both the C3H/HeJ mouse model and human patients. In humans, TCRbeta sequencing was performed on scalp tissue and on sorted CD4+ and CD8+ peripheral blood T cells from healthy controls and from patients with patchy or totalis/universalis alopecia areata. Biopsies were taken from tofacitinib-treated patients at baseline and at 4 and 24 weeks of treatment, and a later scalp biopsy was taken in several of the tofacitinib-treated patients. Scalp clonality was compared across normal scalp (n=4), patchy alopecia areata scalp (n=8), and alopecia totalis/universalis scalp (n=8). RNA came from the PAXgene miRNA kit for fixed scalp, the miRNeasy kit for PBMCs, and the RNeasy kit for mouse skin. TCRbeta CDR3 regions were amplified by immunoSEQ multiplex PCR with 35 Vbeta forward and 13 Jbeta reverse primers.

On this clone: No cognate antigen has been identified for it. Base qualities are not at hand, and no much larger clone is one base apart.

The sample's treatment or condition label, decoded: oral pan-JAK inhibitor, 5-10 mg twice daily. Lesional scalp punch biopsies and peripheral blood were collected from alopecia areata patients. PBMCs were separated by density centrifugation and stained for CD3, CD4 and CD8, after which CD4+ and CD8+ T cells were sorted on a FACSAria. A distance of 19 bases separates the germline ends of V and J, which lose 0 bases and 5 bases respectively. The CDR3 spans 17 residues, from the cysteine through the phenylalanine. The retained sequence is limited to the CDR3, 51 bases, with the frame set at the first base. For CDR1 and CDR2, the germline V gene (reference sequence) lists GTSNPN and SVGIG. The library was made by the immunoSEQ multiplex PCR assay. RNA was extracted from all samples and reverse transcribed into cDNA, which served as template for TCR sequencing. SuperScript III was used for first-strand cDNA synthesis, primed with a 2:1 mix of oligo-dT and random hexamers. A synthetic immune receptor repertoire was used to measure amplification bias, and any remaining bias was corrected computationally. As for how the authors treated the data: Raw reads were preprocessed for error removal, and CDR3 was defined according to IMGT conventions as running from the conserved cysteine to phenylalanine. Clonality was computed as 1 minus the Shannon entropy, with the entropy normalized by log2 of the number of productive unique TCRs. Scalp TCRbeta sequences were cross-referenced with sorted blood CD4 and CD8 repertoires so that the CD4 or CD8 identity of scalp clones could be inferred. The source is immuneACCESS, and TCRdb retained only in-frame sequences with V and J called. Part of the clones is not carried over; for the studies checked, unresolved V genes explain less than half of this, and the remainder is unexplained. V and J calls and clone size are given by that table; D and trimming were obtained from the DNA. This sample holds about 270,000 clones; around 64% were observed only once. The top ten clonotypes cover about 0.9% of the sample.

What the authors observed across the whole study: Shared TCR sequences between patients were less evident than in mice, which may be partly attributable to HLA diversity in the patient population. Because the treated cohort was small and had only one nonresponder, larger studies are needed to examine links between baseline CD8+ expansion and response. During tofacitinib treatment, many expanded lesional clones stuck around in both scalp and blood, and this persistence may partly explain why relapse happens after treatment is stopped. Unlike mouse skin, where gammadelta T cells dominate, normal human skin contains resident alphabeta T cells that get sequenced too, which complicates analysis of the scalp TCR repertoire. Scalp clonality and the number of expanded CD8+ clones among the top 100 scalp clones were significantly decreased by tofacitinib. Compared with normal scalp, lesional scalp, particularly in alopecia totalis/universalis, had higher clonality and more expanded CD8+ clones, which suggests antigenic drive.

The rearranged chain carries TRBV30 and TRBJ2-2; a tentative D match to TRBD1 spans 6 bases. This receptor was identified in a human donor with alopecia areata. The input for sequencing was CD4+ T cells sorted from blood, taken at week 52, from a patient treated with tofacitinib. Here the CDR3 is given as CAWSVFGPTGWTGELFF. The DNA reads TGTGCCTGGAGTGTATTTGGCCCGACAGGCTGGACCGGGGAGCTGTTTTTT.